This entry describes one T cell receptor beta chain. This sample stems from a study of early T cells in non-severe SARS-CoV-2 infection. CDR1 and CDR2 (germline): MGHRA, YSYEKL. Trimming at V came to 4 bases and at J to 1 base, leaving 3 bases not matched to a gene. The CDR3 totals 15 residues. Unique molecular identifiers were affixed to single, distinct cDNA molecules. TCRdb reanalysed the 5' RACE reads using MiXCR and keeps one entry per CDR3 protein. The data hold tens of thousands of distinct CDR3 sequences, with approximately 15% observed a single time. The sequence came from an adult who was a healthcare worker with PCR-confirmed SARS-CoV-2 infection or an uninfected control (not recorded which). This sequence joins TRBV4-1 and TRBJ1-3, with 8 bases matching TRBD1. Sequencing was performed on whole blood. CDR3 residues: CASSRDRGSGNTIYF. CDR3 bases: TGCGCCAGCAGCCGAGACAGGGGATCTGGAAACACCATATATTTT.